Listed below are T cell receptor beta chains from one sample, sequenced in a study of CD8+ T cells in alopecia areata. The table came from immunoSEQ multiplex PCR; TCRdb's copy has only in-frame clones and leaves some out. The table includes more than 90,000 clones, about 60% detected once. The specimen was CD4+ T cells sorted from blood. The source of these receptors is a human donor in good health. The CDR3 runs from the conserved cysteine through the conserved F or W. The D gene is left open where the match is weak. For some rows the clone size is stated as once, few or many, or as a class when expanded; others skip it.

>TRBV5-1|.|TRBD2|TRBJ2-5
TGCGCCAGCAGCCGCACCGGTAGCGGGGGGGCGGAGGAGACCCAGTACTTC
CASSRTGSGGAEETQYF
>TRBV7-9|once|.|TRBJ1-1
TGTGCCAGCAGCTTACGGTCGCTGACCCCCACGGAAGCTTTCTTT
CASSLRSLTPTEAFF
>TRBV6-6|.|.|TRBJ1-1
TGTGCCAGCAGACCTATGGGCCCGAACACTGAAGCTTTCTTT
CASRPMGPNTEAFF
>TRBV5-1|.|.|TRBJ2-5
TGCGCCAGCAGCTTGGCGGCGGGACTCGAAGAGACCCAGTACTTC
CASSLAAGLEETQYF
>TRBV4-1|.|.|TRBJ2-3
TGCGCCAGCAGCCAGGAGCCCGGGACAAAGGTACATACGCAGTATTTT
CASSQEPGTKVHTQYF
>TRBV30|few|.|TRBJ1-1
TGTGCCCGAACTGAGGGGGGCACTGAAGCTTTCTTT
CARTEGGTEAFF
>TRBV29-1|few|.|TRBJ1-2
TGCAGCGGGGGATCGGGGGCGTATGGCTACACCTTC
CSGGSGAYGYTF
>TRBV2|many|TRBD1|TRBJ1-1
TGTGCCAGCAGTGAACCAGGGACAGGGAACACTGAAGCTTTCTTT
CASSEPGTGNTEAFF
>TRBV11-1|.|.|TRBJ2-7
TGTGCCAGCGGGATCGACGAGCAGTACTTC
CASGIDEQYF
>TRBV5-1|few|.|TRBJ2-5
TGCGCCAGCGCCTCAGGGCTGGGAGTGAAAGAGACCCAGTACTTC
CASASGLGVKETQYF
>TRBV7-9|few|TRBD1|TRBJ2-5
TGTGCCAGCAGCTTAGCCTTCATGGGACAGACGGGGGAGACCCAGTACTTC
CASSLAFMGQTGETQYF
>TRBV27|.|.|TRBJ1-5
TGTGCCAGCGGTTACCGGGAGAGCAATCAGCCCCAGCATTTT
CASGYRESNQPQHF
>TRBV19|few|.|TRBJ1-5
TGTGCCAGTAAAGGGGCCCTGCATCAGCCCCAGCATTTT
CASKGALHQPQHF
>TRBV6-5|.|TRBD2|TRBJ2-5
TGTGCCAGTCGCCGGGGAGGGGAGACCCAGTACTTC
CASRRGGETQYF
>TRBV4-1|once|TRBD2|TRBJ2-3
TGCGCCAGCAGCCCCTCGACTAGCGGGGGCATAGATACGCAGTATTTT
CASSPSTSGGIDTQYF
>TRBV9|.|.|TRBJ2-3
TGTGCCAGCAGCGTGTTCCAGGGTGGGAAGTCGGATACGCAGTATTTT
CASSVFQGGKSDTQYF
>TRBV15|.|.|TRBJ1-2
TGTGCCACCAGCAGAGAAGTCCAGATACTATCTAACTATGGCTACACCTTC
CATSREVQILSNYGYTF
>TRBV30|.|.|TRBJ1-1
TGTGCCTGGAGCAGGGGTACGGGGCTTCTCAACACTGAAGCTTTCTTT
CAWSRGTGLLNTEAFF
>TRBV6-1|.|.|TRBJ1-5
TGTGCCAGCAGTGAGGCCCTAGAAGCCCAGCATTTT
CASSEALEAQHF
>TRBV7-2|few|.|TRBJ2-1
TGTGCCAGCAGCCCAAGGGTTTCCAATGAGCAGTTCTTC
CASSPRVSNEQFF
>TRBV25-1|.|TRBD1|TRBJ2-4
TGTGCCAGCAGTGAGACCACCGACAGGGGGCCGCCCTACTTC
CASSETTDRGPPYF
>TRBV29-1|few|TRBD1|TRBJ1-1
TGCAGCGCATACAGGGGCCTGAACACTGAAGCTTTCTTT
CSAYRGLNTEAFF
>TRBV5-1|.|.|TRBJ2-2
TGCGCCAGCAGCAAGGACACCCCCGGGGAGCTGTTTTTT
CASSKDTPGELFF
>TRBV9|few|.|TRBJ2-6
TGTGCCAGCAGCGTAGGAGATTCTGGGGCCAACGTCCTGACTTTC
CASSVGDSGANVLTF
>TRBV6-5|few|.|TRBJ1-1
TGTGCCAGCACCCCACGGGTCTATAACACTGAAGCTTTCTTT
CASTPRVYNTEAFF
>TRBV15|.|TRBD2|TRBJ2-7
TGTGCCACCAGCAGAGTGGCTAGCGGGCCTAGCTCCTACGAGCAGTACTTC
CATSRVASGPSSYEQYF
>TRBV11-2|.|.|TRBJ1-6
TGTGCCAGCAGCCACGGCAGACGGAATGCTAATTCACCCCTCCACTTT
CASSHGRRNANSPLHF
>TRBV4-1|.|.|TRBJ2-6
TGCGCCAGCAGCCAAGATCCGGGTCCAGGCGGGGCCAACGTCCTGACTTTC
CASSQDPGPGGANVLTF
>TRBV19|.|.|TRBJ1-2
TGTGCCAGTAGTATACGTGGCGGATTTAACTATGGCTACACCTTC
CASSIRGGFNYGYTF